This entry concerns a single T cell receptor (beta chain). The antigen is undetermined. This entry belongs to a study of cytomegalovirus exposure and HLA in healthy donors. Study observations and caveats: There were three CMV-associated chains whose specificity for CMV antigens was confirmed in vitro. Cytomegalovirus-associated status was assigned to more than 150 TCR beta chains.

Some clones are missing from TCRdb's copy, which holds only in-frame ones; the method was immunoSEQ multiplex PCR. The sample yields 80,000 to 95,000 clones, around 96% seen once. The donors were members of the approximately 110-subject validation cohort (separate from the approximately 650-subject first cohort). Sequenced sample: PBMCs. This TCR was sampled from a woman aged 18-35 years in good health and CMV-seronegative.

The CDR3 region is CASSLRNEQFF. The CDR3 bases are TGTGCCAGCAGCTTGCGTAATGAGCAGTTCTTC. The J gene is TRBJ2-1, the V gene TRBV5-6; D is unresolved. Germline lookup yields CDR1 SGHDT and CDR2 YYEEEE. The CDR3 sequence is 11 residues long. V lost 1 base, J lost 7 bases, and 3 bases lay in between.